The 10 T cell receptor beta chains presented below share a single source sample, sequenced in a study of T cell repertoires in cytomegalovirus infection. From the reads, TCRdb called clonotypes with MiXCR, one entry per CDR3 protein. The sample shows 750,000 to 950,000 distinct CDR3 sequences, just under 30% of them seen only once. Which antigens these TCRs recognize remains unknown. Sequencing was performed on cultured CD8+ T cells from PBMCs, taken from culture after CMV antigen stimulation. These TCRs come from a human donor in good health (CMV status not recorded). Some clones in this sample may be carry-over from other donors' samples.

There are a few counts of this clonotype. Here the CDR3 reads CASSSYGTAAFYGYTF. In nucleotides, the CDR3 is TGTGCCAGCAGCTCTTACGGGACAGCCGCATTCTATGGCTACACCTTC. The chain joins TRBV7-9 to TRBJ1-2, with 7 positions matching TRBD1. The length of the CDR3 is 16 residues. Germline CDR1 and CDR2: SEHNR and FQNEAQ (reference sequence). V lost 4 bases to trimming and J lost 4 bases; unmatched junction nucleotides: 12.

This chain joins TRBV5-1 and TRBJ1-1; 7 bases are a match to TRBD1. From germline, CDR1 is SGHRS and CDR2 YFSETQ. The CDR3 length is 15 residues. With V trimmed by 2 bases and J by 1 base, 5 bases remained unmatched. The CDR3 DNA is TGCGCCAGCAGCTTTCGACAGGGCTGGAACACTGAAGCTTTCTTT. As protein: CASSFRQGWNTEAFF.

The chain has TRBV4-1 and TRBJ1-1, with D uncertain. The CDR3 extends over 16 amino acids. From germline, CDR1 is MGHRA and CDR2 YSYEKL. The V gene lost 4 bases and the J gene lost 5 bases, with 20 bases spanning the gap. In DNA, the CDR3 is TGCGCCAGCAGCCTTTTTGAAGTCAGGCTCGGGACTGAAGCTTTCTTT. It translates to CASSLFEVRLGTEAFF.

In its sample, this clonotype was seen a few times. The rearrangement uses TRBV6-1 and TRBJ2-1, with D hard to call. The CDR3 spans 13 residues. Germline values: CDR1 MNHNS, CDR2 SASEGT. V lost 5 bases and J lost 8, with 13 bases in between. The CDR3 DNA reads as TGTGCCAGCAGTTTATCCCCCTTGGATGAGCAGTTCTTC. This gives the protein CASSLSPLDEQFF.

J is TRBJ1-2 and V is TRBV27; 9 bases are shared with TRBD1. The CDR3 extends over 13 amino acids. Germline lookup yields CDR1 MNHEY and CDR2 SMNVEV (reference sequence). V trimming: 3 bases; J trimming: 7 bases; junction bases outside the gene matches: 3. DNA for the CDR3: TGTGCCAGCAGTTTCGGGACAGGGAGTGGCTACACCTTC. This translates into CASSFGTGSGYTF.

This clonotype appeared a few times. This chain joins TRBV10-3 and TRBJ1-5; D remains unclear. Trimming removed 1 base from V and 0 bases from J, with 13 bases in between. This CDR3 contains 17 residues. CDR1 is ENHRY, CDR2 SYGVKD, per germline. CDR3 nucleotides: TGTGCCATCAGTGAGTATGGGATGAGGGATAGCAATCAGCCCCAGCATTTT. It translates to CAISEYGMRDSNQPQHF.

The J gene is TRBJ2-3, the V gene TRBV24-1, with a weak D call TRBD1 (6 bases). The CDR3 runs to 14 residues. Germline V gene data show CDR1 as KGHDR and CDR2 as SFDVKD. V was pared by 4 bases and J by 5 bases, with 12 bases between. In DNA form, the CDR3 reads TGTGCCACCAGTGACAGGGGTTCTATAGATACGCAGTATTTT. Its protein product is CATSDRGSIDTQYF.

The sample holds many counts of this clonotype. J is TRBJ2-2 and V is TRBV12-3 or TRBV12-4, with a weak D call TRBD2 (6 bases). The V and J ends lost 0 bases and 6 bases respectively, with 17 bases between them. This CDR3 has 17 amino acids. CDR3: CASSLAPGLGNAGELFF. CDR3 DNA sequence: TGTGCCAGCAGTTTAGCACCGGGACTGGGTAACGCCGGGGAGCTGTTTTTT.

The V and J genes are TRBV6-2 or TRBV6-3 and TRBJ1-1; no clear D gene. Trimming cost V 2 bases and J 1 base, with 20 bases left between them. The CDR3 totals 18 residues. Germline CDR1 is MNHEY and CDR2 is SVGEGT. The CDR3 nucleotides read TGTGCCAGCAGTTACACGCTAACCGTGGGTTTTCCGAACACTGAAGCTTTCTTT. Translating it yields CASSYTLTVGFPNTEAFF.

The genes are TRBV10-3 and TRBJ1-2; 10 bases agree with TRBD1. The germline V gene has CDR1 ENHRY and CDR2 SYGVKD. The CDR3 runs to 16 residues. The J segment lost 6 bases and the V segment lost 1 base, leaving 8 bases of the junction unmatched. CDR3 in DNA: TGTGCCATCAGTGAGTTCGGGACAGGGGACTCCCATGGCTACACCTTC. Residues: CAISEFGTGDSHGYTF.